This is a list of T cell receptor beta chains from one sample in a study of blood T cell repertoires in COVID-19. TCRdb's table, derived via immunoSEQ multiplex PCR, lists solely in-frame clones and lacks some. The profile shows over 100,000 clones, 75% to 90% of them singletons. The specimen was peripheral blood. These receptors originate from a human donor in a cohort sampled during active COVID-19. Each CDR3 is given with its conserved first and last residue. Each record gives: V gene, CDR3 length, D gene, J gene, clone size, CDR3 DNA, CDR3 protein. The D gene is left open where the match is weak. Clone size appears in some rows only: once, few, many, or a class for an expanded clone.

v_call: TRBV7-2
cdr3_length: 13
d_call: -
j_call: TRBJ2-7
clone_size: few
cdr3_nt: TGTGCCAGCAGCTTACTTCTATCCTACGAGCAGTACTTC
cdr3_aa: CASSLLLSYEQYF

v_call: TRBV5-4
cdr3_length: 13
d_call: -
j_call: TRBJ1-1
clone_size: -
cdr3_nt: TGTGCCAGCAGCTTACGGGTGAACACTGAAGCTTTCTTT
cdr3_aa: CASSLRVNTEAFF

v_call: TRBV5-6
cdr3_length: 15
d_call: TRBD2
j_call: TRBJ2-1
clone_size: once
cdr3_nt: TGTGCCAGCAGCTCTGTAACAGCGGGGAGAAATGAGCAGTTCTTC
cdr3_aa: CASSSVTAGRNEQFF

v_call: TRBV7-2
cdr3_length: 16
d_call: TRBD1
j_call: TRBJ1-4
clone_size: -
cdr3_nt: TGTGCCAGCAGCCATGGTACAGGGGTCCCTAATGAAAAACTGTTTTTT
cdr3_aa: CASSHGTGVPNEKLFF

v_call: TRBV2
cdr3_length: 15
d_call: TRBD1
j_call: TRBJ2-5
clone_size: -
cdr3_nt: TGTGCCAGCAGGCCAGACAGGGGGCTGTCAGAGACCCAGTACTTC
cdr3_aa: CASRPDRGLSETQYF

v_call: TRBV27
cdr3_length: 15
d_call: -
j_call: TRBJ1-2
clone_size: -
cdr3_nt: TGTGCCAGCAGTCCCACGGGAGGCAGGGTAGATGGCTACACCTTC
cdr3_aa: CASSPTGGRVDGYTF

v_call: TRBV9
cdr3_length: 14
d_call: -
j_call: TRBJ2-3
clone_size: -
cdr3_nt: TGTGCCAGCAGCGTAGGAGGGGGGGCAGATACGCAGTATTTT
cdr3_aa: CASSVGGGADTQYF

v_call: TRBV6-5
cdr3_length: 14
d_call: -
j_call: TRBJ1-1
clone_size: -
cdr3_nt: TGTGCCAGCAGTTACGGGCAGGTGAACACTGAAGCTTTCTTT
cdr3_aa: CASSYGQVNTEAFF

v_call: TRBV7-9
cdr3_length: 12
d_call: -
j_call: TRBJ1-1
clone_size: -
cdr3_nt: TGTGCCAGCAGCTCAGGGGAATTGGGAGCTTTCTTT
cdr3_aa: CASSSGELGAFF

v_call: TRBV4-1
cdr3_length: 17
d_call: TRBD2
j_call: TRBJ2-3
clone_size: -
cdr3_nt: TGCGCCAGCAGCCAGGACGGACTAGCGGGGTTCCCGAGCACGCAGTATTTT
cdr3_aa: CASSQDGLAGFPSTQYF

v_call: TRBV6-1
cdr3_length: 15
d_call: -
j_call: TRBJ2-3
clone_size: -
cdr3_nt: TGTGCCAGCAGTGACAGGGAGGCAGGTGAAGATACGCAGTATTTT
cdr3_aa: CASSDREAGEDTQYF

v_call: TRBV5-1
cdr3_length: 15
d_call: -
j_call: TRBJ2-2
clone_size: once
cdr3_nt: TGCGCCAGCAGCTTGGGAGGCCTGAACACCGGGGAGCTGTTTTTT
cdr3_aa: CASSLGGLNTGELFF

v_call: TRBV20-1
cdr3_length: 15
d_call: TRBD2
j_call: TRBJ2-1
clone_size: -
cdr3_nt: TGCAGTGCTAGTGCCGGGGGGGCGTTCGACAATGAGCAGTTCTTC
cdr3_aa: CSASAGGAFDNEQFF

v_call: TRBV13
cdr3_length: 16
d_call: TRBD2
j_call: TRBJ2-7
clone_size: -
cdr3_nt: TGTGCCAGCAGCGGACCCGGGGGGAGCGGGGGCTACGAGCAGTACTTC
cdr3_aa: CASSGPGGSGGYEQYF

v_call: TRBV28
cdr3_length: 14
d_call: TRBD1
j_call: TRBJ2-7
clone_size: -
cdr3_nt: TGTGCCAGCCTCCCGGGACAGCGCCCCTACGAGCAGTACTTC
cdr3_aa: CASLPGQRPYEQYF

v_call: TRBV2
cdr3_length: 16
d_call: TRBD2
j_call: TRBJ2-2
clone_size: -
cdr3_nt: TGTGCCAGCAGTCTAGCGGGGGCGTCGAACACCGGGGAGCTGTTTTTT
cdr3_aa: CASSLAGASNTGELFF

v_call: TRBV28
cdr3_length: 14
d_call: -
j_call: TRBJ1-6
clone_size: -
cdr3_nt: TGTGCCAGCAGCTTCGGAGACTATAATTCACCCCTCCACTTT
cdr3_aa: CASSFGDYNSPLHF

v_call: TRBV7-2
cdr3_length: 13
d_call: -
j_call: TRBJ2-3
clone_size: -
cdr3_nt: TGTGCCAGCAGCTTTAGGTTCGGGAATACGCAGTATTTT
cdr3_aa: CASSFRFGNTQYF

v_call: TRBV28
cdr3_length: 14
d_call: -
j_call: TRBJ1-1
clone_size: -
cdr3_nt: TGTGCCAGCAGGTATACAGGGCTGAACACTGAAGCTTTCTTT
cdr3_aa: CASRYTGLNTEAFF

v_call: TRBV7-8
cdr3_length: 13
d_call: TRBD1
j_call: TRBJ2-2
clone_size: -
cdr3_nt: TGTGCCAGCAGCTCCCAGGGGGCCGGGGAGCTGTTTTTT
cdr3_aa: CASSSQGAGELFF

v_call: TRBV7-2
cdr3_length: 15
d_call: -
j_call: TRBJ2-3
clone_size: -
cdr3_nt: TGTGCCAGCAGCCCGGGGGGCGGGGGCACAGATACGCAGTATTTT
cdr3_aa: CASSPGGGGTDTQYF

v_call: TRBV3-1/TRBV3-2
cdr3_length: 16
d_call: -
j_call: TRBJ2-7
clone_size: -
cdr3_nt: TGTGCCAGCAGCCAAGGTGGGGGAGGGGGCTCCTACGAGCAGTACTTC
cdr3_aa: CASSQGGGGGSYEQYF

v_call: TRBV5-1
cdr3_length: 14
d_call: -
j_call: TRBJ1-1
clone_size: -
cdr3_nt: TGCGCCAGCAGCTTGCAACCGAGAAACACTGAAGCTTTCTTT
cdr3_aa: CASSLQPRNTEAFF

v_call: TRBV2
cdr3_length: 15
d_call: TRBD1
j_call: TRBJ1-2
clone_size: -
cdr3_nt: TGTGCCAGCAGTCCCAGGACAGGGGGCCCCTATGGCTACACCTTC
cdr3_aa: CASSPRTGGPYGYTF

v_call: TRBV7-9
cdr3_length: 15
d_call: TRBD1
j_call: TRBJ1-3
clone_size: few
cdr3_nt: TGTGCCAGCAGCTCCGACAGGGTCGGTGGAAACACCATATATTTT
cdr3_aa: CASSSDRVGGNTIYF

v_call: TRBV5-1
cdr3_length: 13
d_call: -
j_call: TRBJ2-5
clone_size: -
cdr3_nt: TGCGCCAGCAGGCGACTAGACCAAGAGACCCAGTACTTC
cdr3_aa: CASRRLDQETQYF

v_call: TRBV4-3
cdr3_length: 17
d_call: TRBD2
j_call: TRBJ2-1
clone_size: -
cdr3_nt: TGCGCCAGCAGCCAAGATTCGCTAGCGGGGGGGCTCAATGAGCAGTTCTTC
cdr3_aa: CASSQDSLAGGLNEQFF

v_call: TRBV7-2
cdr3_length: 14
d_call: TRBD1
j_call: TRBJ2-2
clone_size: -
cdr3_nt: TGTGCCAGCAGCTCAGACAGGGGTCCCGGGGAGCTGTTTTTT
cdr3_aa: CASSSDRGPGELFF

v_call: TRBV28
cdr3_length: 14
d_call: -
j_call: TRBJ1-4
clone_size: -
cdr3_nt: TGTGCCAGCAGTGAGCCAGGGGATAATGAAAAACTGTTTTTT
cdr3_aa: CASSEPGDNEKLFF

v_call: TRBV28
cdr3_length: 17
d_call: TRBD1
j_call: TRBJ1-4
clone_size: -
cdr3_nt: TGTGCCAGCAGTTGGGGGAAATGGGGACAGACTAATGAAAAACTGTTTTTT
cdr3_aa: CASSWGKWGQTNEKLFF

v_call: TRBV6-1
cdr3_length: 12
d_call: -
j_call: TRBJ2-3
clone_size: -
cdr3_nt: TGTGCCAGCAGTGAGGTCTTAGAGGAGCAGTATTTT
cdr3_aa: CASSEVLEEQYF

v_call: TRBV18
cdr3_length: 15
d_call: TRBD1
j_call: TRBJ1-2
clone_size: -
cdr3_nt: TGTGCCAGCTCACTACCGGGACAGGGGGCCTATGGCTACACCTTC
cdr3_aa: CASSLPGQGAYGYTF

v_call: TRBV12-3/TRBV12-4
cdr3_length: 13
d_call: -
j_call: TRBJ1-6
clone_size: few
cdr3_nt: TGTGCCAGCAGGGAGGAAGTAGGAAACCCCCTCCACTTT
cdr3_aa: CASREEVGNPLHF

v_call: TRBV11-3
cdr3_length: 14
d_call: -
j_call: TRBJ2-3
clone_size: -
cdr3_nt: TGTGCCAGCAGCCGGGGGGCCCTCACAGATACGCAGTATTTT
cdr3_aa: CASSRGALTDTQYF

v_call: TRBV7-2
cdr3_length: 12
d_call: -
j_call: TRBJ2-5
clone_size: few
cdr3_nt: TGTGCCAGCAGCTCTAGCCGGGAGACCCAGTACTTC
cdr3_aa: CASSSSRETQYF

v_call: TRBV3-1/TRBV3-2
cdr3_length: 16
d_call: TRBD2
j_call: TRBJ2-1
clone_size: -
cdr3_nt: TGTGCCAGCAGTCCCCGGACTAGCGGGGACTACAATGAGCAGTTCTTC
cdr3_aa: CASSPRTSGDYNEQFF

v_call: TRBV28
cdr3_length: 14
d_call: -
j_call: TRBJ1-4
clone_size: -
cdr3_nt: TGTGCCAGCATGATCTCAGGGGCGAGAGAAAAACTGTTTTTT
cdr3_aa: CASMISGAREKLFF

v_call: TRBV5-1
cdr3_length: 14
d_call: TRBD1
j_call: TRBJ2-7
clone_size: -
cdr3_nt: TGCGCCAGCAGCCCGGGGACAGGTTCCTACGAGCAGTACTTC
cdr3_aa: CASSPGTGSYEQYF

v_call: TRBV5-4
cdr3_length: 15
d_call: -
j_call: TRBJ2-4
clone_size: -
cdr3_nt: TGTGCCAGCAGCCTGAACGAGAAGTCGGTAAACATTCAGTACTTC
cdr3_aa: CASSLNEKSVNIQYF

v_call: TRBV29-1
cdr3_length: 18
d_call: -
j_call: TRBJ2-7
clone_size: -
cdr3_nt: TGCAGCGTTGTTCTCCGTGGGGGGTTGGGGACAGCCTCCTACGAGCAGTACTTC
cdr3_aa: CSVVLRGGLGTASYEQYF

v_call: TRBV3-1/TRBV3-2
cdr3_length: 14
d_call: -
j_call: TRBJ1-1
clone_size: -
cdr3_nt: TGTGCCAGCAGCCAATCACTGATTTACACTGAAGCTTTCTTT
cdr3_aa: CASSQSLIYTEAFF

v_call: TRBV6-1
cdr3_length: 15
d_call: TRBD2
j_call: TRBJ2-3
clone_size: -
cdr3_nt: TGTGCCAGCAGTGAAGGTAGCGGGGATGCAGATACGCAGTATTTT
cdr3_aa: CASSEGSGDADTQYF

v_call: TRBV7-7
cdr3_length: 15
d_call: -
j_call: TRBJ2-3
clone_size: -
cdr3_nt: TGTGCCAGCAGCTTAGGCGGACAGAACACAGATACGCAGTATTTT
cdr3_aa: CASSLGGQNTDTQYF

v_call: TRBV6-6
cdr3_length: 13
d_call: TRBD1
j_call: TRBJ1-4
clone_size: -
cdr3_nt: TGTGCCAGCAGTACCAGGGGGAATGAAAAACTGTTTTTT
cdr3_aa: CASSTRGNEKLFF

v_call: TRBV5-1
cdr3_length: 14
d_call: -
j_call: TRBJ2-1
clone_size: -
cdr3_nt: TGCGCCAGCAGCTTGGTGGGCAGGTTCAGTGAGCAGTTCTTC
cdr3_aa: CASSLVGRFSEQFF

v_call: TRBV7-9
cdr3_length: 17
d_call: -
j_call: TRBJ1-2
clone_size: once
cdr3_nt: TGTGCCAGCAGCCTACCCTTAGGACACCCGGATAACTATGGCTACACCTTC
cdr3_aa: CASSLPLGHPDNYGYTF